The sequence of this T cell receptor (beta chain) was determined in a study of graft-versus-host responses after intestinal transplantation. This CDR3 has 17 residues. V lost 6 bases and J lost 3, with 23 bases in between. CDR1 and CDR2 (germline): KGHSH, LQKENI. Assay used: immunoSEQ multiplex PCR; TCRdb lists only in-frame clones, some missing. The top ten clones hold 1.2% of a sample with roughly 100,000 clones, approximately 93% of them seen once. As regards this clone: Its antigen is undetermined.

The chain couples TRBV18 to TRBJ1-2; D possibly corresponds to TRBD1 (6 bases). The sequence was collected from a human donor who received an intestinal transplant. The starting material was unstimulated CD8+ T cells sorted from spleen or lymph node cells, obtained before intestinal transplant. CDR3 protein: CASSPPRRGIVDYGYTF. The CDR3 DNA reads as TGTGCCAGCTCCCCCCCCCGGAGGGGGATAGTTGACTATGGCTACACCTTC.